Each of the 20 T cell receptor beta chains below was sequenced from the same sample in a study of T cell responses to AZD1222 COVID-19 vaccine. TCRdb's copy holds only in-frame clones and misses some; the assay was immunoSEQ multiplex PCR. The data contain fewer than 150,000 clones, more than 85% of them seen just once; the ten biggest clones take up 3.1%. The sequencing here drew on peripheral blood, taken on day 0 of AZD1222 vaccination. Receptors originate from an adult in good health.

The DNA for the CDR3 is TGTGCCAGTAATCCGGGGGGCACGAACACTGAAGCTTTCTTT. Translation gives CASNPGGTNTEAFF. V usage is TRBV19 and J usage is TRBJ1-1; a possible D gene is TRBD1 (6 bases). This CDR3 contains 14 residues. Trimming took off 7 bases at V and 1 base at J, with 13 bases between the two ends. CDR1 is LNHDA, CDR2 SQIVND, per germline (reference sequence).

The chain combines TRBV6-1 with TRBJ2-1, with 9 bases aligning to TRBD2. This CDR3 is built from 16 residues. CDR1 and CDR2 from the germline V gene are MNHNS and SASEGT. The J segment lost 5 bases and the V segment lost 4 bases, leaving 9 bases of the junction unmatched. The CDR3 protein is CASSGVAGDSDNEQFF. In DNA form, the CDR3 reads TGTGCCAGCAGTGGAGTAGCGGGAGATTCGGACAATGAGCAGTTCTTC.

V and J are TRBV19 and TRBJ1-2; a possible D gene is TRBD1 (5 bases). The CDR3 extends over 14 amino acids. Trimming removed 6 bases from V and 3 bases from J, with 14 bases in between. In germline, CDR1 is LNHDA, CDR2 SQIVND (reference sequence). The CDR3: CASRRAGEDYGYTF. The DNA of the CDR3 is TGTGCCAGTAGACGGGCGGGGGAGGACTATGGCTACACCTTC.

The gene calls are TRBV19 and TRBJ1-5; D perhaps matches TRBD1 (5 bases). The CDR3 sequence is 15 residues long. Deletions cut 1 base from V and 1 base from J, with 8 bases between. CDR1 LNHDA and CDR2 SQIVND come from the germline V gene (reference sequence). CDR3 in DNA: TGTGCCAGTAGTATAGGGACACTGAGCAATCAGCCCCAGCATTTT. It yields the protein CASSIGTLSNQPQHF.

V and J are TRBV18 and TRBJ2-5; 8 bases align to TRBD2. Unmatched junction bases numbered 18, after V lost 6 bases and J lost 6 bases. The CDR3 contains 17 residues. The V gene's germline CDR1 is KGHSH and CDR2 LQKENI. The CDR3 sequence is CASSSLTGAGGGKTQYF. The DNA for the CDR3 is TGTGCCAGCTCGTCACTAACGGGTGCGGGAGGCGGAAAGACCCAGTACTTC.

This chain joins TRBV7-2 and TRBJ1-5; D remains unclear. Trimming left V 5 bases short and J 0 bases short, with 8 bases between. The CDR3 covers 14 residues. Germline-derived CDR1 and CDR2 are SGHTA and FQGNSA. The CDR3 coding sequence is TGTGCCAGCAGCACCAGCAATAGCAATCAGCCCCAGCATTTT. Its translation: CASSTSNSNQPQHF.

The chain links TRBV19 to TRBJ1-2; D unresolved. The CDR3 has 14 residues. Germline V gene sequence: CDR1 LNHDA, CDR2 SQIVND (reference sequence). V lost 5 bases, J lost 3 bases, and 13 bases lay in between. CDR3: CASSGPPEHYGYTF. Here the CDR3 DNA reads TGTGCCAGTAGTGGCCCCCCGGAGCACTATGGCTACACCTTC.

The chain employs TRBV4-3 and TRBJ1-3; no clear D gene. The CDR3 runs 16 residues. The V and J ends lost 0 bases and 2 bases respectively, with 11 bases between them. Germline assignment: CDR1 LGHNA and CDR2 YSLEER. The CDR3 DNA is TGCGCCAGCAGCCAAGATGGATCAGGCGCTGGAAACACCATATATTTT. As protein: CASSQDGSGAGNTIYF.

The chain links TRBV2 to TRBJ2-7; tentatively, D is TRBD1 (6 bases). V shed 6 bases and J shed 5 bases, with 11 bases lying between them. The length of the CDR3 is 12 residues. Germline CDR1 SNHLY, CDR2 FYNNEI. The CDR3 region is CASRYTGNEQYF. CDR3 DNA: TGTGCCAGCAGATATACAGGGAACGAGCAGTACTTC.

V gene TRBV11-2 combines with J gene TRBJ2-7, with D possibly being TRBD1 (6 bases). V lost 5 bases and J 3 bases, leaving 14 bases between the germline ends. The CDR3 extends over 14 amino acids. Looked up from germline, CDR1 is SGHAT and CDR2 is FQNNGV. DNA for the CDR3: TGTGCCAGCAGCATCATGACAGGCGGCTACGAGCAGTACTTC. It codes for CASSIMTGGYEQYF.

V usage is TRBV7-8 and J usage is TRBJ1-2, with D uncertain. V lost 0 bases to trimming and J lost 1 base, with 9 bases between them. Germline V gene lookup returns CDR1 SGHVS and CDR2 FQNEAQ. This CDR3 comprises 15 residues. CDR3 residues: CASSLAQQINYGYTF. The DNA for the CDR3 is TGTGCCAGCAGCTTAGCGCAACAGATTAACTATGGCTACACCTTC.

As DNA, the CDR3 is TGCGCCAGCAGCTTGGCCGCTACAGGGGGCTACTATGGCTACACCTTC. It is translated as CASSLAATGGYYGYTF. This chain links TRBV5-1 with TRBJ1-2, with 9 bases aligning to TRBD1. Germline V gene lookup returns CDR1 SGHRS and CDR2 YFSETQ. The CDR3 is 16 residues long. Losses at the gene ends were 0 bases for V and 3 bases for J; bases not matched to a gene: 6.

The chain combines TRBV7-2 with TRBJ2-7, with D possibly TRBD1 on 6 matching bases. This CDR3 has 15 residues. Trimming left V 4 bases short and J 0 bases short, with 13 bases between. Germline lookup yields CDR1 SGHTA and CDR2 FQGNSA. CDR3 in amino acids: CASSSSGTPSYEQYF. The CDR3, as DNA: TGTGCCAGCAGCTCGTCCGGGACACCCTCCTACGAGCAGTACTTC.

This clone has a single count. The chain carries TRBV9 and TRBJ2-1; D not certain. The length of the CDR3 is 19 residues. Germline V gene data show CDR1 as SGDLS and CDR2 as YYNGEE. Trimming stripped 0 bases from V and 4 bases from J, with 23 bases between. In DNA form, the CDR3 reads TGTGCCAGCAGCGTAGGGCTTAGTTGGGATGGACCTTTATACAATGAGCAGTTCTTC. Protein: CASSVGLSWDGPLYNEQFF.

The rearrangement joins TRBV28 to TRBJ2-7, with 9 bases lining up with TRBD1. The CDR3 has 15 residues. Germline V CDR1 and CDR2: MDHEN, SYDVKM. The trim removed 7 bases at V and 8 bases at J, leaving 15 bases unmatched. CDR3 amino acids: CASKSWDRAPWQQYF. Here the CDR3 DNA reads TGTGCCAGCAAGTCCTGGGACAGGGCCCCGTGGCAGCAGTACTTC.

The rearrangement uses TRBV29-1 and TRBJ2-1, with D perhaps matching TRBD2 (5 bases). The CDR3 spans 16 residues. Trimming pared 0 bases from V and 2 bases from J, leaving 14 bases between. Per the germline V gene, CDR1 is SQVTM and CDR2 is ANQGSEA. The CDR3, as DNA: TGCAGCGTTGAAGATAGGAGGAGCGGAGCCTACAATGAGCAGTTCTTC. Amino acid sequence: CSVEDRRSGAYNEQFF.

This clone was recorded once. The CDR3 sequence is CASSYRTGEQYF. CDR3 DNA: TGTGCCAGCAGTTACCGGACAGGCGAGCAGTACTTC. The V call is TRBV6-2 or TRBV6-3, the J call TRBJ2-7; 7 bases agree with TRBD1. J gave up 6 bases and V 2 bases, and 1 base lay outside the gene matches. Per germline, CDR1 MNHEY and CDR2 SVGEGT. CDR3 size: 12 residues.

The chain employs TRBV11-2 and TRBJ1-4; tentatively, D is TRBD1 (5 bases). Trimming shortened V by 5 bases and J by 7 bases, and 11 bases separated the two germline ends. CDR3 size: 13 residues. In germline, CDR1 is SGHAT, CDR2 FQNNGV. In DNA form, the CDR3 reads TGTGCCAGCAGCAACCGGGACGGTGAAAAACTGTTTTTT. It encodes CASSNRDGEKLFF.

This rearrangement joins TRBV25-1 to TRBJ2-2; D gene uncertain. This CDR3 spans 12 amino acids. V lost 4 bases, J lost 3 bases, and 3 bases lay in between. The V gene's germline CDR1 is MGHDK and CDR2 SYGVNS. This CDR3 is CASSVYTGELFF. The CDR3 DNA reads TGTGCCAGCAGTGTGTACACCGGGGAGCTGTTTTTT.

The chain recombines TRBV5-1 with TRBJ2-7, with 8 bases identical to TRBD2. Germline V CDR1 and CDR2: SGHRS, YFSETQ. CDR3 length equals 13 residues. The trim removed 5 bases at V and 3 bases at J, leaving 4 bases unmatched. CDR3 bases: TGCGCCAGCAGTCGAGCGGGAGACTACGAGCAGTACTTC. Encoded protein: CASSRAGDYEQYF.